This paragraph covers one T cell receptor (beta chain) sequence. The repertoire was sequenced with immunoSEQ multiplex PCR; TCRdb's copy has only in-frame clones and lacks some. In the table there are approximately 450,000 clones, about 85% of which are singletons. This sample was taken from a study of blood T cell repertoires in COVID-19. The germline V and J ends were trimmed by 4 bases and 0 bases, with 17 bases remaining between them. This CDR3 spans 17 amino acids. The V gene is TRBV5-3, the J gene TRBJ1-5, with TRBD1 as a possible D gene (6 bases). Being an ORF, TRBV5-3 has a function that is uncertain. The TCR sequence derives from a woman younger than 30 with acute COVID-19. The specimen was PBMCs or T cells enriched from blood (not recorded which). The CDR3 loop is CARSPTTGNYSNQPQHF. CDR3 in DNA: TGTGCCAGAAGCCCGACGACAGGAAACTATAGCAATCAGCCCCAGCATTTT.